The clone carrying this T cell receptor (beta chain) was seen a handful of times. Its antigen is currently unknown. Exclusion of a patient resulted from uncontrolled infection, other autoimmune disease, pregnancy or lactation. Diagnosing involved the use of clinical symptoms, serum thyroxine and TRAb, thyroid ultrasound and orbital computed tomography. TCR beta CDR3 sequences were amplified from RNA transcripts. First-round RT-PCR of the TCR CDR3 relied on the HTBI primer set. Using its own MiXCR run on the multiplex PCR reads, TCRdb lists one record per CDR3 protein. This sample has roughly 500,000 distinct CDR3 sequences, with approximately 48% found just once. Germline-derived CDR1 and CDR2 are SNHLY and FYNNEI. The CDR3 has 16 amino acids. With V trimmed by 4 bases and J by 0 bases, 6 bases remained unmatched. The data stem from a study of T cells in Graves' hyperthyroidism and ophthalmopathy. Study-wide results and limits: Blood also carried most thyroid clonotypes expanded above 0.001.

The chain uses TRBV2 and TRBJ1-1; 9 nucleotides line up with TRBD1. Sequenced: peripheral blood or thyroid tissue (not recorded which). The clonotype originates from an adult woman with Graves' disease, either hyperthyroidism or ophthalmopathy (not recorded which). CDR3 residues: CASSVPGQGMNTEAFF. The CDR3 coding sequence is TGTGCCAGCAGTGTCCCGGGACAGGGAATGAACACTGAAGCTTTCTTT.